This T cell receptor (beta chain) was sequenced in a study of blood T cells in healthy people across ages. The CDR3 has 14 residues. PCR was performed a second time for about 7 to 12 cycles using a sample-barcoded 5' primer and a J-beta primer mix. TCRdb reanalysed the 5' RACE reads using MiXCR and keeps one entry per CDR3 protein. The sample holds under 1,100,000 distinct CDR3 sequences, about 23% seen once. This sample also belongs to another study, concerning T cells of mothers and their children.

This TCR came from a girl aged 2-10 years in good health. Source material: blood. The genes are TRBV21-1 and TRBJ1-4. TRBV21-1 represents a pseudogene. DNA for the CDR3: TGTGCCAGCAGCAAAAAAGGAGGGGATGAAAAACTGTTTTTT. Translation: CASSKKGGDEKLFF.